This T cell receptor beta chain was identified during a study of response to subunit inactivated influenza vaccine (dated by TCRdb to 2017 to 2018). With regard to the full study: Deep quantitative T cell receptor repertoire profiling was used in the study to track responses to a trivalent subunit inactivated influenza vaccine.

This clonotype was detected many times. The antigen this receptor binds is unknown. No much larger clonotype is one base removed from it; base qualities were not supplied. Library method: RT-PCR. These reads were obtained on an Illumina HiSeq 2500. In-frame beta chains were kept once TCRdb had trimmed the public reads at Q25 with fastp and called clones with MiXCR. Rows with a matching CDR3 protein are joined into one entry that keeps the most common DNA and genes. This sample has about 500,000 distinct CDR3 sequences in its table, and approximately 7.2% of those were observed once. The ten largest account for about an eighth of the sample. Study-level results and caveats: According to the authors, only a limited number of new T cells may be recruited by each seasonal influenza vaccination.

The sequence derives from a man aged 45 to 75 who received an inactivated influenza vaccine. Donor details come from another sample of the same person, matched by shared clones. Sequenced material: PBMCs from blood, taken roughly 24 months after vaccination.

The bases read TGCAGCGTTGAAGATCGGAGTAGCGGGAGGGTTGTAAATGAGCAGTTCTTC. Translated, this is CSVEDRSSGRVVNEQFF. The sequence links TRBV29-1 to TRBJ2-1; the central 11 bases match TRBD2. From its cysteine to its phenylalanine, the CDR3 spans 17 amino acids. CDR3 DNA only is kept here, 51 bases in frame from base 1. Based on the germline V gene, the CDR1 and CDR2 sequences are SQVTM and ANQGSEA. The junction shows trimming of 0 bases on V and 7 bases on J, and the gene matches do not reach 11 bases of it.